The TCR beta chain described here comes from a study of regulatory T cells in long-lasting Graves disease. Broader study findings: A limited number of samples was an acknowledged limitation.

This clonotype came up many times. Its antigen is currently unknown. V shed 2 bases, J shed 4 bases, and the junction held 2 bases outside the gene matches. The germline CDR1 and CDR2 sequences are MNHEY and SVGEGT. This CDR3 has 14 residues. Relying on iRepertoire HTBI primers and Arm-PCR of CDR3 regions, the team built TCR beta libraries. MiXCR was run by TCRdb on the multiplex PCR reads, yielding one entry per CDR3 protein. The sample lists about 240,000 distinct CDR3 sequences, around 20% occurring once. As for time point: newly diagnosed GD, antithyroid drugs for less than 3 months. PBMC RNA served as the TCR library source.

The chain links TRBV6-2 or TRBV6-3 to TRBJ1-2; TRBD1 matches at 9 bases. This TCR derives from a female donor with Graves disease. Material: peripheral blood mononuclear cells (PBMCs), obtained at new diagnosis, from a patient treated with antithyroid drugs. The CDR3 is CASSYGTGTYGYTF. The CDR3 DNA reads as TGTGCCAGCAGTTACGGGACAGGGACCTATGGCTACACCTTC.